Given below is one T cell receptor (beta chain) in context. No antigen is known for it. CCR7-negative CD45RA+ TemRA cells were pooled with CD45RO+ cells for CD8 memory. This sample is drawn from a study of shared clonotypes between healthy human individuals. Study overall: Ranging from 18 to 49 in age, donors were a couple of women and three men. Study outcomes and limitations: All-four-donor shared clonotypes had higher generation probabilities than non-shared clonotypes did.

The data were produced by immunoSEQ multiplex PCR, yet TCRdb's version contains in-frame clones alone and is incomplete. The sample holds approximately 95,000 clones, 67% seen once. This receptor was obtained from a man aged 25 to 40 in good health. Input material: memory CD8+ T cells sorted from blood. This sample's subset: CD45RO+ cells pooled with CCR7-negative TemRA cells.

CDR3 amino acids: CASSLGTGGNQETQYF. CDR3 in DNA: TGTGCCAGCAGCTTAGGGACAGGGGGAAACCAAGAGACCCAGTACTTC. This chain joins TRBV7-9 and TRBJ2-5; 10 bases fit TRBD1. The CDR3 loop spans 16 amino acids. Germline CDR1 and CDR2: SEHNR and FQNEAQ (reference sequence). V gave up 1 base and J gave up 0 bases; unmatched junction bases: 2. Full variable domain (missing parts from reference TRBV7-9 and TRBJ2-5): DTGVSQNPRHKITKRGQNVTFRCDPISEHNRLYWYRQTLGQGPEFLTYFQNEAQLEKSRLLSDRFSAERPKGSFSTLEIQRTEQGDSAMYLCASSLGTGGNQETQYFGPGTRLLVL.